This entry lists 8 T cell receptor beta chains sequenced from one sample in a study of CDR3 diversity in severe acne. TCRdb passed the PCR reads through MiXCR, listing each CDR3 protein once. The data show about 98,000 distinct CDR3 sequences, 51% seen once. Sequences were obtained from blood. The receptor source for this set is a male donor with acne.

V and J are TRBV27 and TRBJ2-7; 7 nucleotides align to TRBD1. V was pared by 5 bases and J by 3 bases, with 4 bases of the junction left unmatched. Per germline, CDR1 MNHEY and CDR2 SMNVEV (reference sequence). The CDR3 runs to 13 residues. CDR3 in DNA: TGTGCCAGCAGTGCTGCAGGGGGCTACGAGCAGTACTTC. It specifies CASSAAGGYEQYF.

The gene calls are TRBV9 and TRBJ2-7; TRBD1 matches 9 bases. J gave up 6 bases and V 2 bases, and 9 bases lay outside the gene matches. CDR3 length: 15 amino acids. From germline, CDR1 is SGDLS and CDR2 YYNGEE. Written as DNA, the CDR3 is TGTGCCAGCAGCGTTGTTGGGACAGGGCTATTCGAGCAGTACTTC. The encoded protein is CASSVVGTGLFEQYF.

The chain recombines TRBV20-1 with TRBJ2-3; D unresolved. Germline-derived CDR1 and CDR2 are DFQATT and SNEGSKA (reference sequence). This CDR3 region has 14 residues. Trimming took off 6 bases at V and 0 bases at J, with 13 bases between the two ends. Written as DNA, the CDR3 is TGCAGTGCCCTGGGTAGCAGAAGCACAGATACGCAGTATTTT. Translated, it gives CSALGSRSTDTQYF.

This chain joins TRBV19 and TRBJ1-2, with D maybe TRBD1 (6 bases). V was clipped by 0 bases and J by 4 bases, with 12 bases between them. Per germline, CDR1 LNHDA and CDR2 SQIVND (reference sequence). The CDR3 extends over 15 amino acids. The DNA of the CDR3 is TGTGCCAGTAGTATAGAGGTCGGACAGCTCTATGGCTACACCTTC. It translates to CASSIEVGQLYGYTF.

About this clonotype: The junction differs from germline at one of its ends, possibly a read error. This sequence joins TRBV29-1 and TRBJ1-1; D remains ambiguous. Germline V gene sequence: CDR1 SQVTM, CDR2 ANQGSEA. The length of the CDR3 is 10 residues. The CDR3 DNA reads as TGCAGCGGTATGAACACTGAAGCTCTCTTT. Translated: CSGMNTEALF.

The chain recombines TRBV10-3 with TRBJ1-2, with D perhaps matching TRBD1 (6 bases). Germline V lookup: CDR1 ENHRY, CDR2 SYGVKD. CDR3 length: 14 residues. V was shortened by 2 bases and J by 5 bases, with 12 bases between the two germline ends. The CDR3 reads CAISEVSGTYGYTF. In DNA form, the CDR3 reads TGTGCCATCAGTGAGGTCTCGGGGACATATGGCTACACCTTC.

As regards this clonotype: This could be a read error, since a much larger clone is one nucleotide away. The chain couples TRBV5-5 to TRBJ2-7; 10 bases align to TRBD2. Germline CDR1 reads SGHKS; CDR2 reads YYEKEE (reference sequence). The CDR3 has 14 residues. CDR3 sequence: CASSTPTSGYERYV. Here the CDR3 DNA reads TGTGCCAGCAGCACCCCGACTAGCGGGTACGAGCGGTACGTC.

About this clonotype: A read error may explain this, as a much larger clone is one base away. V and J are TRBV6-5 and TRBJ1-6; D gene unclear. Trimming shortened V by 6 bases and J by 4 bases, and 7 bases separated the two germline ends. Germline-derived CDR1 and CDR2 are MNHEY and SVGAGI. The CDR3 contains 13 residues. CDR3 sequence (DNA): TGTGCCAGCAGAGAGGCATATAATTCACCCCTCCACTTT. Translation: CASREAYNSPLHF.